These 28 T cell receptor beta chains were sequenced from one sample in a study of blood T cell repertoires in COVID-19. Data came from immunoSEQ multiplex PCR; TCRdb stores just in-frame clones and leaves some out. The sample lists around 93,000 clones, approximately 87% seen once, with 15% in the top ten. Sequenced input: peripheral blood. The receptors originated from a human donor in a cohort sampled during active COVID-19.

The chain has TRBV4-3 and TRBJ2-1; 14 nucleotides align to TRBD2. Trimming took 3 bases from V and 6 from J; bases not matched to a gene: 1. The CDR3 loop spans 15 amino acids. The germline CDR1 and CDR2 sequences are LGHNA and YSLEER. The CDR3 DNA sequence: TGCGCCAGCAGCCACGGACTAGCGGGAGGCAATGAGCAGTTCTTC. Translating gives CASSHGLAGGNEQFF.

About this clone itself: The junction does not match germline at one end; this may be a read error. The genes are TRBV7-8 and TRBJ2-7; 7 nucleotides match TRBD1. The CDR3 contains 11 residues. CDR1 is SGHVS and CDR2 is FQNEAQ in the germline V gene. The CDR3 DNA follows: TGTGCCAGCAGTCTCCGGGACAGCCAGAACTTC. It specifies CASSLRDSQNF.

The DNA of the CDR3 is TGTGCCAGCAGTTTACAGGGGCCTTACGAGCAGTACTTC. Amino acids: CASSLQGPYEQYF. The chain uses TRBV28 and TRBJ2-7; TRBD1 might be the D (6 bases). This CDR3 has 13 residues. Between the trimmed V and J ends, which lost 2 bases and 4 bases, there was a span of 9 bases. Germline V gene data show CDR1 as MDHEN and CDR2 as SYDVKM.

The rearrangement joins TRBV7-9 to TRBJ1-3; 7 bases map to TRBD1. Losses at the gene ends were 7 bases for V and 1 base for J; bases not matched to a gene: 10. The germline gives CDR1 SEHNR, CDR2 FQNEAQ (reference sequence). This CDR3 contains 16 residues. The DNA for the CDR3 is TGTGCCAGCACCCTAACAGGGGCAAAATCTGGAAACACCATATATTTT. Translation gives CASTLTGAKSGNTIYF.

The chain carries TRBV5-6 and TRBJ2-3, with D tentatively TRBD2 (6 bases). V was clipped by 5 bases and J by 5 bases, with 18 bases between them. Germline V CDR1 and CDR2: SGHDT, YYEEEE. This CDR3 contains 15 residues. CDR3 nucleotide sequence: TGTGCCAGCAGTCCCCCGGGACTCACGCTAGATACGCAGTATTTT. Translating gives CASSPPGLTLDTQYF. Together with reference TRBV5-6 and TRBJ2-3, the CDR3 gives the full variable domain: DAGVTQSPTHLIKTRGQQVTLRCSPKSGHDTVSWYQQALGQGPQFIFQYYEEEERQRGNFPDRFSGHQFPNYSSELNVNALLLGDSALYLCASSPPGLTLDTQYFGPGTRLTVL.

The V gene is TRBV7-2, the J gene TRBJ2-7; 8 bases line up with TRBD2. The germline V gene encodes CDR1 SGHTA and CDR2 FQGNSA. The junction had 7 bases not matched to a gene; V was cut back by 1 base and J by 5 bases. CDR3 size: 15 residues. The CDR3 bases are TGTGCCAGCAGCTTAGTCAGCGGGAGTCTCGACGAGCAGTACTTC. Protein product: CASSLVSGSLDEQYF.

The chain carries TRBV5-6 and TRBJ2-5; D is ambiguous. This CDR3 region has 12 residues. Germline V gene lookup returns CDR1 SGHDT and CDR2 YYEEEE. The V end was cut by 0 bases, the J end by 7 bases, with 7 bases between. The CDR3 DNA is TGTGCCAGCAGCTTGGGCTCGGGGACCCAGTACTTC. It encodes CASSLGSGTQYF.

The rearrangement uses TRBV5-1 and TRBJ2-3, with TRBD2 matching 10 bases. Trimming removed 3 bases from V and 3 bases from J; junction bases left unmatched: 7. Germline V lookup: CDR1 SGHRS, CDR2 YFSETQ. This CDR3 spans 16 amino acids. The CDR3 region is CASSSGASGGTDTQYF. CDR3 coding DNA: TGCGCCAGCAGCTCGGGGGCTAGCGGGGGAACAGATACGCAGTATTTT.

The chain joins TRBV21-1 to TRBJ2-7; the D call in the table, TRBD1, was not verified against the DNA. TRBV21-1 represents a pseudogene. The CDR3 covers 14 residues. The CDR3 here is CASSKDPGTYEQYF. The CDR3 nucleotides are TGTGCCAGCAGCAAAGATCCAGGCACCTACGAGCAGTACTTC.

The V gene is TRBV7-3, the J gene TRBJ2-3, with D maybe TRBD1 (6 bases). Germline CDR1 reads SGHTA; CDR2 reads FQGTGA. This CDR3 contains 15 residues. V was shortened by 1 base and J by 3 bases, with 11 bases between the two germline ends. CDR3 in DNA: TGTGCCAGCAGCTTAATGGGACATGTAACAGATACGCAGTATTTT. Its protein is CASSLMGHVTDTQYF.

The chain links TRBV28 to TRBJ1-2; no clear D gene. The V and J ends lost 7 bases and 4 bases respectively, with 13 bases between them. This CDR3 has 13 residues. Germline V gene data show CDR1 as MDHEN and CDR2 as SYDVKM. CDR3 in amino acids: CASTEMGSYGYTF. DNA for the CDR3: TGTGCCAGCACCGAGATGGGGAGCTATGGCTACACCTTC.

The chain carries TRBV11-2 and TRBJ1-4, with unresolved D. The CDR3 has 14 residues. V was pared by 3 bases and J by 1 base, with 6 bases between. CDR1 and CDR2 from the germline V gene are SGHAT and FQNNGV. This CDR3 reads CASSFGVTNEKLFF. The CDR3 DNA is TGTGCCAGCAGCTTCGGGGTAACTAATGAAAAACTGTTTTTT.

The genes are TRBV19 and TRBJ1-1; 9 nucleotides line up with TRBD1. Germline V lookup: CDR1 LNHDA, CDR2 SQIVND (reference sequence). V lost 3 bases and J lost 1; bases outside the gene matches: 6. The CDR3 length is 16 residues. The CDR3 DNA reads TGTGCCAGTAGTATCAGACCGGGACAGGGGAACACTGAAGCTTTCTTT. This translates into CASSIRPGQGNTEAFF.

The V gene is TRBV30, the J gene TRBJ2-7; possible D gene TRBD1, 6 bases. Germline values: CDR1 GTSNPN, CDR2 SVGIG (reference sequence). The CDR3 length is 12 residues. The V and J ends lost 8 bases and 6 bases respectively, with 17 bases between them. The CDR3 sequence: CASRDTTAEQYF. CDR3 coding DNA: TGTGCCAGCCGGGACACCACCGCCGAGCAGTACTTC.

The chain combines TRBV19 with TRBJ2-3, with TRBD1 identical over 8 bases. Per the germline V gene, CDR1 is LNHDA and CDR2 is SQIVND (reference sequence). This CDR3 has 13 residues. V gave up 4 bases and J gave up 3 bases; unmatched junction bases: 0. CDR3 sequence reads: CASSNRGTDTQYF. CDR3 nucleotide sequence: TGTGCCAGTAGTAACAGGGGGACAGATACGCAGTATTTT.

This clone appeared a single time. The chain employs TRBV6-5 and TRBJ2-4, with a tentative D call TRBD1 (6 bases). The V end lost 5 bases, the J end lost 3 bases, and 11 bases lay between the germline ends. The CDR3 runs to 14 residues. CDR1 is MNHEY, CDR2 SVGAGI, per germline. CDR3 loop: CASSLDRNKNIQYF. In nucleotides, the CDR3 is TGTGCCAGCAGTCTTGACAGGAACAAAAACATTCAGTACTTC.

This chain uses TRBV4-1 with TRBJ2-5; D might be TRBD2 (5 bases). V lost 0 bases and J lost 5, with 16 bases in between. The CDR3 loop spans 16 amino acids. Germline V gene lookup returns CDR1 MGHRA and CDR2 YSYEKL. CDR3 sequence (DNA): TGCGCCAGCAGCCAAGATAGCCCTTCGGGGTACGAGACCCAGTACTTC. This encodes CASSQDSPSGYETQYF.

CDR3 in DNA: TGTGCCAGCAGCGCCCCTTCCTGGGGGCGCATGGTTGGCTACACCTTC. This codes for CASSAPSWGRMVGYTF. The chain recombines TRBV9 with TRBJ1-2, with TRBD1 as a possible D gene (6 bases). The germline V and J ends were trimmed by 3 bases and 7 bases, with 22 bases remaining between them. There are 16 residues in the CDR3. The germline V gene has CDR1 SGDLS and CDR2 YYNGEE.

The V and J genes are TRBV6-5 and TRBJ2-7; D gene unclear. Trimming took off 0 bases at V and 3 bases at J, with 15 bases between the two ends. CDR1 is MNHEY and CDR2 is SVGAGI in the germline V gene. The CDR3 covers 16 residues. CDR3 in DNA: TGTGCCAGCAGTTACTCTTTCAGGTCCACAGTCTACGAGCAGTACTTC. Translated, it gives CASSYSFRSTVYEQYF.

The chain couples TRBV3-1 (or the pseudogene TRBV3-2) to TRBJ1-6; weak D call: TRBD1 (6 bases). CDR1 is LGHDT, CDR2 YNNKEL, per germline (reference sequence). Trimming took 4 bases from V and 5 from J, leaving 12 bases between them. This CDR3 has 15 amino acids. CDR3 region: CASSPRQADNSPLHF. The CDR3 nucleotides read TGTGCCAGCAGCCCCCGACAGGCAGATAATTCACCCCTCCACTTT.

The V call is TRBV18, the J call TRBJ1-5, with 7 bases that match TRBD1. CDR1 and CDR2 (germline): KGHSH, LQKENI. The CDR3 covers 15 residues. Trimming at V came to 3 bases and at J to 7 bases, leaving 9 bases not matched to a gene. The CDR3 sequence is CASSPQQGMVQPQHF. As DNA, the CDR3 is TGTGCCAGCTCACCCCAACAGGGGATGGTGCAGCCCCAGCATTTT.

The rearrangement links TRBV30 to TRBJ1-1; D remains ambiguous. CDR1 is GTSNPN and CDR2 is SVGIG in the germline V gene (reference sequence). This CDR3 is 13 amino acids long. With 0 bases removed from V and 1 base from J, the gap between germline ends came to 6 bases. For the CDR3, the DNA is TGTGCCTGGAGTGTACTGAGGAACACTGAAGCTTTCTTT. Translation: CAWSVLRNTEAFF.

V and J are TRBV19 and TRBJ2-7, with 9 bases that match TRBD1. The junction had 7 bases not matched to a gene; V was cut back by 4 bases and J by 3 bases. CDR1 is LNHDA, CDR2 SQIVND, per germline (reference sequence). The length of the CDR3 is 15 residues. CDR3 coding DNA: TGTGCCAGTAGTAAAACCGGGACAGGGATCTACGAGCAGTACTTC. Its protein product is CASSKTGTGIYEQYF.

The V and J genes are TRBV5-4 and TRBJ1-1; 8 bases match TRBD1. Germline V gene sequence: CDR1 SGHNT, CDR2 YYREEE (reference sequence). V was clipped by 7 bases and J by 3 bases; unmatched bases: 14. This CDR3 has 16 residues. The DNA of the CDR3 is TGTGCCAGCGCTTCCAGGGGGCTACATCGGGACACTGAAGCTTTCTTT. Its translation is CASASRGLHRDTEAFF.

V is TRBV5-1 and J is TRBJ2-7; D might be TRBD1 (8 bases). Trimming shortened V by 3 bases and J by 3 bases, and 19 bases separated the two germline ends. CDR1 and CDR2 (germline): SGHRS, YFSETQ. This CDR3 is built from 16 residues. CDR3 in DNA: TGCGCCAGCAGCTCCCAGGGGGCGGGAGTCAGCTACGAGCAGTACTTC. Residues: CASSSQGAGVSYEQYF.

This sequence joins TRBV15 and TRBJ2-7; 8 bases map to TRBD2. The CDR3 has 15 residues. V shed 0 bases, J shed 2 bases, and the junction held 3 bases outside the gene matches. CDR1 and CDR2 (germline): LNHNV, YYDKDF (reference sequence). The CDR3 here is CATSRDFSGTYEQYF. Written as DNA, the CDR3 is TGTGCCACCAGCAGAGATTTTAGCGGGACCTACGAGCAGTACTTC.

The chain has TRBV4-2 and TRBJ2-1; 13 bases match TRBD2. V was pared by 0 bases and J by 3 bases, with 8 bases of the junction left unmatched. CDR1 is LGHNA and CDR2 is YNFKEQ in the germline V gene. This CDR3 comprises 19 residues. The CDR3: CASSQDGSGTSGDYNEQFF. The CDR3 DNA reads TGTGCCAGCAGCCAAGATGGGTCAGGGACTAGCGGGGACTACAATGAGCAGTTCTTC.

This sequence joins TRBV18 and TRBJ1-1; D ambiguous. Looked up from germline, CDR1 is KGHSH and CDR2 is LQKENI. CDR3 length: 17 residues. Trimming pared 3 bases from V and 1 base from J, leaving 18 bases between. The CDR3 region is CASSPNPTVVGNTEAFF. The DNA for the CDR3 is TGTGCCAGCTCACCTAATCCCACCGTCGTCGGGAACACTGAAGCTTTCTTT. The full variable domain, rest sourced from reference TRBV18 and TRBJ1-1, is NAGVMQNPRHLVRRRGQEARLRCSPMKGHSHVYWYRQLPEEGLKFMVYLQKENIIDESGMPKERFSAEFPKEGPSILRIQQVVRGDSAAYFCASSPNPTVVGNTEAFFGQGTRLTVV.